This TCR beta chain was obtained from a study of CD8 T cells in Susac syndrome (dated by TCRdb to between 2017 and 2020). Looking at the study overall: Whether CD8+ T cell activation and differentiation in Susac syndrome was antigen driven was tested using repertoire sequencing.

Sequences SGHTA (CDR1) and FQGNSA (CDR2) are obtained from the germline V gene. V is clipped by 5 bases and J by 7 bases, and the sequence between their germline boundaries is 11 bases long. From the cysteine through the phenylalanine, the CDR3 covers 12 amino acids. The retained sequence is limited to the CDR3, 36 bases, with the frame set at the first base. High-throughput TCR beta sequencing profiled peripheral blood CD8+ and CD4+ T cells from healthy donors, Susac syndrome patients and multiple sclerosis patients. The multiple sclerosis controls were treatment-naive patients whose relapsing-remitting disease, either stable or active, fulfilled the revised McDonald criteria. Bulk CD8+ and CD4+ T cells were purified by magnetic negative isolation, whereas CD8+ TEMRA cells were enriched by FACS. Blood was drawn into EDTA tubes, processed within 24 hours, and PBMCs were isolated by density gradient centrifugation. PBMCs destined for TCR sequencing were cryopreserved in liquid nitrogen and later thawed in a 37 °C water bath. A purity of at least 90% was achieved for sorted or isolated CD4+, CD8+ and CD8+ TEMRA cells.

A note on this clonotype: Its antigen remains undetermined. No much larger clone is present one base from it, and per-base qualities are unavailable.

RNA was extracted using the RNeasy kit, and about 0.45 to 1 microgram was reverse transcribed with random hexamers. TCR beta CDR3 regions were amplified with the immunoSEQ multiplex PCR assay covering 54 Vbeta and 13 Jbeta segments. PCR amplification bias was corrected using a synthetic template baseline for primer optimization and computational correction. Per the original workflow: Reads were annotated to V, D and J genes per IMGT and analyzed with immunoSEQ Analyzer, keeping only productive sequences. Clonality was computed as one minus Shannon entropy normalized by log2 of the number of productive unique sequences. For each patient and control, public and private clones were evaluated among the 100 most prevalent clones. Clones were defined as Susac-specific when absent from the healthy and MS cohorts, from over a thousand published viral clones and from other ImmuneACCESS disease sequences. TCRdb redid the processing of the public reads, applying fastp at Q25 and MiXCR, and retained in-frame beta chains. Each CDR3 protein gets just one entry, which takes the most common genes and DNA from the rows behind it. Here the V and J calls rest on TCRdb's processing, not on the authors' analysis. This sample has some 100,000 distinct CDR3 sequences in its table, and 90% to 95% of those were observed once. The ten largest make up roughly 0.088% of the sample.

What the work shows at the level of the full study, not this receptor alone: The TCR sequencing and HLA analysis was acknowledged to have included a relatively small number of individuals.

The chain was built from TRBV7-2 and TRBJ1-1; the D gene cannot be named for sure. This clonotype was obtained from a human donor with multiple sclerosis. The sequenced sample was CD4+ T cells from PBMCs. CDR3 protein: CASSLSWNEAFF. The nucleotide sequence is TGTGCCAGCAGCCTATCCTGGAATGAAGCTTTCTTT.